The rows below give T cell receptor beta chains drawn from one sample of a study of multiple sclerosis patients with progressive multifocal leukoencephalopathy. Generated by immunoSEQ multiplex PCR, the TCRdb table keeps only in-frame clones and is missing some. The sample has 25,000 to 35,000 clones, almost 95% seen once. The sample comprised PBMCs. The receptor source for this set is a man aged 30-40 years with multiple sclerosis. CDR3s include the opening cysteine and the closing phenylalanine or tryptophan. D genes are given only for firm matches. A clone size is listed for some rows: how often the clone was seen (once, few, many), or a class if it is expanded.

v_gene: TRBV19; d_gene: .; j_gene: TRBJ2-1; abundance: .; CDR3nt: TGTGCCAGTAGTCTTAGCGGTAGCTCCTACAATGAGCAGTTCTTC; CDR3aa: CASSLSGSSYNEQFF
v_gene: TRBV4-2; d_gene: .; j_gene: TRBJ2-1; abundance: .; CDR3nt: TGTGCCAGCAGCCAAGACGATCTTTACAATGAGCAGTTCTTC; CDR3aa: CASSQDDLYNEQFF
v_gene: TRBV7-2; d_gene: .; j_gene: TRBJ2-3; abundance: .; CDR3nt: TGTGCCAGCAGCTTAGAGATGGAGGGTACGCAGTATTTT; CDR3aa: CASSLEMEGTQYF
v_gene: TRBV20-1; d_gene: .; j_gene: TRBJ1-2; abundance: .; CDR3nt: TGCAGTGCTGTGGGGGGCCAAGGCTACACCTTC; CDR3aa: CSAVGGQGYTF
v_gene: TRBV9; d_gene: TRBD1; j_gene: TRBJ1-2; abundance: .; CDR3nt: TGTGCCAGCAGCGTCGGGACAGCCCTTCACTATGGCTACACCTTC; CDR3aa: CASSVGTALHYGYTF
v_gene: TRBV7-9; d_gene: .; j_gene: TRBJ2-3; abundance: .; CDR3nt: TGTGCCAGCCCCCTAGGGGGGGAGTCGGGGGATACGCAGTATTTT; CDR3aa: CASPLGGESGDTQYF
v_gene: TRBV10-3; d_gene: .; j_gene: TRBJ2-3; abundance: .; CDR3nt: TGTGCCATCATGGGCCCTCCGGTAGATACGCAGTATTTT; CDR3aa: CAIMGPPVDTQYF
v_gene: TRBV9; d_gene: .; j_gene: TRBJ2-7; abundance: .; CDR3nt: TGTGCCAGCAGTAGGGCCTCTGGCTACGAGCAGTACTTC; CDR3aa: CASSRASGYEQYF
v_gene: TRBV7-9; d_gene: .; j_gene: TRBJ1-1; abundance: .; CDR3nt: TGTGCCAGCAGCTTAGATATGAACACTGAAGCTTTCTTT; CDR3aa: CASSLDMNTEAFF
v_gene: TRBV4-1; d_gene: TRBD1; j_gene: TRBJ2-7; abundance: .; CDR3nt: TGCGCCAGCAGCTGGGGACAGGGGTTTACCTACGAGCAGTACTTC; CDR3aa: CASSWGQGFTYEQYF
v_gene: TRBV5-1; d_gene: .; j_gene: TRBJ2-7; abundance: .; CDR3nt: TGCGCCAGCAGCTCGTCTTCCAGCAGCTACGAGCAGTACTTC; CDR3aa: CASSSSSSSYEQYF
v_gene: TRBV5-6; d_gene: .; j_gene: TRBJ2-1; abundance: .; CDR3nt: TGTGCCAGCAGCTCCTACGGGACTTCCCACAATGAGCAGTTCTTC; CDR3aa: CASSSYGTSHNEQFF
v_gene: TRBV13; d_gene: .; j_gene: TRBJ2-2; abundance: .; CDR3nt: TGTGCCAGCAGCTTAAGGGATGACGGTAACACCGGGGAGCTGTTTTTT; CDR3aa: CASSLRDDGNTGELFF
v_gene: TRBV27; d_gene: TRBD2; j_gene: TRBJ2-1; abundance: .; CDR3nt: TGTGCCAGCAGTTTATTGGGACTAGCGGGAGGACACTACAATGAGCAGTTCTTC; CDR3aa: CASSLLGLAGGHYNEQFF
v_gene: TRBV30; d_gene: .; j_gene: TRBJ2-7; abundance: .; CDR3nt: TGTGCCTGGAGTCAAGGGTTCTACGAGCAGTACTTC; CDR3aa: CAWSQGFYEQYF
v_gene: TRBV13; d_gene: .; j_gene: TRBJ2-5; abundance: .; CDR3nt: TGTGCCAGCAGCTTAGCAAAGACCCAGTACTTC; CDR3aa: CASSLAKTQYF
v_gene: TRBV11-2; d_gene: .; j_gene: TRBJ2-6; abundance: .; CDR3nt: TGTGCCAGCAGCTCCGACCGCCTTGGAGGGGCCAACGTCCTGACTTTC; CDR3aa: CASSSDRLGGANVLTF
v_gene: TRBV7-2; d_gene: TRBD2; j_gene: TRBJ2-1; abundance: .; CDR3nt: TGTGCCAGCAGCTTAGGACTAGCGGGAGGGATGCAGTTCTTC; CDR3aa: CASSLGLAGGMQFF
v_gene: TRBV6-6; d_gene: TRBD2; j_gene: TRBJ2-1; abundance: once; CDR3nt: TGTGCCAGCAGTTCCCAGGGAGCGGGAGGGTACAATGAGCAGTTCTTC; CDR3aa: CASSSQGAGGYNEQFF
v_gene: TRBV7-3; d_gene: TRBD1; j_gene: TRBJ1-1; abundance: .; CDR3nt: TGTGCCAGCAGCCTTACAACAGGGGCGAACACTGAAGCTTTCTTT; CDR3aa: CASSLTTGANTEAFF
v_gene: TRBV11-3; d_gene: .; j_gene: TRBJ2-1; abundance: .; CDR3nt: TGTGCCAGCAGCTTAGAGCCCAGCGGAGCGTACAATGAGCAGTTCTTC; CDR3aa: CASSLEPSGAYNEQFF
v_gene: TRBV9; d_gene: .; j_gene: TRBJ2-3; abundance: .; CDR3nt: TGTGCCAGCAGCATTCAGGGCCATAGCACAGATACGCAGTATTTT; CDR3aa: CASSIQGHSTDTQYF
v_gene: TRBV7-2; d_gene: TRBD2; j_gene: TRBJ2-7; abundance: .; CDR3nt: TGTGCCAGCAGCCCTTTAGCGGGAGGGTCCTACGAGCAGTACTTC; CDR3aa: CASSPLAGGSYEQYF
v_gene: TRBV5-4; d_gene: TRBD2; j_gene: TRBJ2-3; abundance: .; CDR3nt: TGTGCCAGCAGCTTGGCGACTAGCGGGAGGCCCACAGATACGCAGTATTTT; CDR3aa: CASSLATSGRPTDTQYF
v_gene: TRBV30; d_gene: .; j_gene: TRBJ1-5; abundance: .; CDR3nt: TGTGCCTGGAGTGTGGCAGGAAATCAGCCCCAGCATTTT; CDR3aa: CAWSVAGNQPQHF
v_gene: TRBV7-8; d_gene: TRBD1; j_gene: TRBJ1-3; abundance: .; CDR3nt: TGTGCCAGCAGCCCCCTTGGGGAGGGGGCGCTTGGAAACACCATATATTTT; CDR3aa: CASSPLGEGALGNTIYF
v_gene: TRBV19; d_gene: .; j_gene: TRBJ2-4; abundance: .; CDR3nt: TGTGCCAGTAGTACGGTAACCATCAAAAACATTCAGTACTTC; CDR3aa: CASSTVTIKNIQYF
v_gene: TRBV10-1; d_gene: .; j_gene: TRBJ1-1; abundance: .; CDR3nt: TGCGCCAGCAGTGACACCATGAACACTGAAGCTTTCTTT; CDR3aa: CASSDTMNTEAFF
v_gene: TRBV14; d_gene: TRBD2; j_gene: TRBJ2-7; abundance: .; CDR3nt: TGTGCCAGCAGCCAAGACGGCGGGAGCACTTACGAGCAGTACTTC; CDR3aa: CASSQDGGSTYEQYF
v_gene: TRBV7-2; d_gene: .; j_gene: TRBJ1-1; abundance: .; CDR3nt: TGTGCCAGCAGACCTCGGGAGAACACTGAAGCTTTCTTT; CDR3aa: CASRPRENTEAFF
v_gene: TRBV5-6; d_gene: .; j_gene: TRBJ2-5; abundance: .; CDR3nt: TGTGCCAGCAGCTTGTACCTGGGGGGGACCCAGTACTTC; CDR3aa: CASSLYLGGTQYF
v_gene: TRBV4-1; d_gene: TRBD1; j_gene: TRBJ1-1; abundance: once; CDR3nt: TGCGCCAGCAGCCAAACCGGGACAGGGGGCCCGAACACTGAAGCTTTCTTT; CDR3aa: CASSQTGTGGPNTEAFF
v_gene: TRBV30; d_gene: .; j_gene: TRBJ2-3; abundance: .; CDR3nt: TGTGCCTGGATCCTGGGAGTTTTCACAGATACGCAGTATTTT; CDR3aa: CAWILGVFTDTQYF
v_gene: TRBV4-1; d_gene: TRBD2; j_gene: TRBJ2-5; abundance: .; CDR3nt: TGCGCCAGCAGCCAAGATGGGACTAGGACGGAGACCCAGTACTTC; CDR3aa: CASSQDGTRTETQYF
v_gene: TRBV7-8; d_gene: .; j_gene: TRBJ1-4; abundance: .; CDR3nt: TGTGCCAGCAGTTTGTCGGGGGCGCGTGTTGAAAAACTGTTTTTT; CDR3aa: CASSLSGARVEKLFF
v_gene: TRBV19; d_gene: TRBD1; j_gene: TRBJ1-1; abundance: .; CDR3nt: TGTGCCAGTAGGGAGACAGGGGGAGGCACTGAAGCTTTCTTT; CDR3aa: CASRETGGGTEAFF
v_gene: TRBV28; d_gene: .; j_gene: TRBJ2-1; abundance: .; CDR3nt: TGTGCCAGCAGCTTTATGTGGGGGAATGAGCAGTTCTTC; CDR3aa: CASSFMWGNEQFF
v_gene: TRBV7-3; d_gene: TRBD2; j_gene: TRBJ2-7; abundance: .; CDR3nt: TGTGCCAGCAGCGTACTAGCGGGAGCCGGCGAGCAGTACTTC; CDR3aa: CASSVLAGAGEQYF
v_gene: TRBV10-1; d_gene: .; j_gene: TRBJ2-1; abundance: .; CDR3nt: TGCGCCAGCAGTAGTCCAGGGTCAGGGGCCCACAATGAGCAGTTCTTC; CDR3aa: CASSSPGSGAHNEQFF
v_gene: TRBV19; d_gene: .; j_gene: TRBJ2-3; abundance: .; CDR3nt: TGTGCCAGTAGTATAACGCCAGTTACTAGCACAGATACGCAGTATTTT; CDR3aa: CASSITPVTSTDTQYF
v_gene: TRBV30; d_gene: TRBD1; j_gene: TRBJ1-2; abundance: .; CDR3nt: TGTGCCTGGACCGTACCCGGCAGGGGGTTACGGTATGGCTACACCTTC; CDR3aa: CAWTVPGRGLRYGYTF
v_gene: TRBV7-6; d_gene: .; j_gene: TRBJ2-7; abundance: .; CDR3nt: TGTGCCAGCAGCTGGGGGGGGCCCTACGAGCAGTACTTC; CDR3aa: CASSWGGPYEQYF
v_gene: TRBV4-1; d_gene: .; j_gene: TRBJ1-3; abundance: .; CDR3nt: TGCGCCAGCAGCCAAGACAAGCCGGTCGGGTACACCATATATTTT; CDR3aa: CASSQDKPVGYTIYF
v_gene: TRBV19; d_gene: .; j_gene: TRBJ1-1; abundance: once; CDR3nt: TGTGCCAGTAGTATTACAGGGAAATTTACTGAAGCTTTCTTT; CDR3aa: CASSITGKFTEAFF
v_gene: TRBV6-1; d_gene: TRBD1; j_gene: TRBJ1-1; abundance: .; CDR3nt: TGTGCCAGCAGTCCCCGACAGGGTCGGCACACTGAAGCTTTCTTT; CDR3aa: CASSPRQGRHTEAFF
v_gene: TRBV5-1; d_gene: TRBD1; j_gene: TRBJ2-1; abundance: .; CDR3nt: TGCGCCAGCAGCCACGGACAGGGACGCTCCTACAATGAGCAGTTCTTC; CDR3aa: CASSHGQGRSYNEQFF
v_gene: TRBV30; d_gene: .; j_gene: TRBJ1-4; abundance: .; CDR3nt: TGTGCCGGAGCGCAGGGTGAAACTAATGAAAAACTGTTTTTT; CDR3aa: CAGAQGETNEKLFF
v_gene: TRBV10-3; d_gene: .; j_gene: TRBJ2-5; abundance: once; CDR3nt: TGTGCCATCAGCCCTGCAACGGGAGCAGAGACCCAGTACTTC; CDR3aa: CAISPATGAETQYF